This T cell receptor beta chain was captured in a study of shared clonotypes between healthy human individuals. Study-level background: Per-donor plates numbered three CD4 naive, three CD4 memory, two CD8 naive and one CD8 memory.

V lost 2 bases and J lost 4; bases outside the gene matches: 2. The CDR3 is made up of 14 amino acids. CDR1 and CDR2 (germline): MNHEY, SMNVEV (reference sequence). All the donors were Caucasian adults who lived in Nashville, Tennessee. Clones were read by immunoSEQ multiplex PCR, and TCRdb kept only the in-frame ones, dropping some. The sample records about 670,000 clones, around 72% being singletons. This sequence originates from a woman aged 30 to 39 in good health. Specimen: memory CD4+ T cells sorted from blood. Subset specified: CD45RA-negative fraction. The V call is TRBV27, the J call TRBJ2-1; 7 nucleotides match TRBD2. The CDR3 protein is CASSLGEGYNEQFF. Written as DNA, the CDR3 is TGTGCCAGCAGTTTAGGGGAGGGGTACAATGAGCAGTTCTTC.